The entry below describes one T cell receptor beta chain. The source of the sample is a study of CD8 T cells in ankylosing spondylitis. Quantitative 5'-RACE with molecular barcodes generated TCR beta libraries. TCRdb processed the 5' RACE reads anew with MiXCR; each CDR3 protein has one entry. Altogether some 37,000 distinct CDR3 sequences are present, around 15% being singletons, with the ten largest covering approximately 32%. Sample: synovial fluid, either unsorted or a sorted T cell fraction (not recorded which). The sequence came from a male donor with ankylosing spondylitis.

CDR3 amino acids: CATSDLDRAEQFF. CDR3 in DNA: TGTGCCACCAGTGACCTGGACAGGGCGGAGCAGTTCTTC. The J gene is TRBJ2-1, the V gene TRBV24-1, with 8 bases identical to TRBD1. The junction had 5 bases not matched to a gene; V was cut back by 4 bases and J by 10 bases. This CDR3 is 13 amino acids long. From germline, CDR1 is KGHDR and CDR2 SFDVKD.